The 23 T cell receptor beta chains listed next were all sequenced from one sample in a study of control samples from healthy donors and cancer patients. The method was immunoSEQ multiplex PCR; TCRdb's version includes in-frame clones alone and lacks a portion of them. There are roughly 86,000 clones in the sample; around 91% occur only once, and 15% to 18% lies in the top ten. The sample consisted of blood. Receptors originate from a man aged 25-45 years in good health.

This chain links TRBV7-9 with TRBJ1-1; no clear D. The CDR3 totals 14 residues. Trimming removed 1 base at V and 1 base at J, with 7 bases between. Germline assignment: CDR1 SEHNR and CDR2 FQNEAQ (reference sequence). This CDR3 reads CASSLEPGNTEAFF. The CDR3 region has the DNA TGTGCCAGCAGCTTAGAACCGGGGAACACTGAAGCTTTCTTT.

The chain is built from TRBV30 and TRBJ1-1; no reliable D call. CDR3 length: 13 amino acids. V was shortened by 2 bases and J by 6 bases, with 13 bases between the two germline ends. The germline gives CDR1 GTSNPN, CDR2 SVGIG (reference sequence). In DNA, the CDR3 is TGTGCCTGGAGTCCGTCGTCGGACGCTGAAGCTTTCTTT. Residues: CAWSPSSDAEAFF.

The V and J genes are TRBV19 and TRBJ1-2; TRBD1 is a possible D gene (6 bases). This CDR3 is 14 amino acids long. Between the trimmed V and J ends, which lost 3 bases and 0 bases, there was a span of 8 bases. Per the germline V gene, CDR1 is LNHDA and CDR2 is SQIVND (reference sequence). CDR3 nucleotides: TGTGCCAGTAGTATCGGGGACACTAACTATGGCTACACCTTC. This codes for CASSIGDTNYGYTF. Combining the CDR3 with reference TRBV19 and TRBJ1-2 gives the whole variable domain DGGITQSPKYLFRKEGQNVTLSCEQNLNHDAMYWYRQDPGQGLRLIYYSQIVNDFQKGDIAEGYSVSREKKESFPLTVTSAQKNPTAFYLCASSIGDTNYGYTFGSGTRLTVV.

The count of this clone is one. Other DNA variants within this sample encode the same CDR3. V and J are TRBV23-1 and TRBJ2-3; no reliable D call. TRBV23-1 is identified as an open reading frame with a role that is uncertain. V was pared by 0 bases and J by 2 bases, with 18 bases between. The CDR3 is 18 amino acids. CDR3 protein: CASSQSSVTDPITDTQYF. CDR3 coding DNA: TGCGCCAGCAGTCAATCGTCGGTTACCGACCCTATCACAGATACGCAGTATTTT.

This chain links TRBV18 with TRBJ1-5, with a weak D call TRBD1 (5 bases). CDR1 is KGHSH and CDR2 is LQKENI in the germline V gene. V dropped 3 bases and J dropped 2 bases, with 8 bases sitting between them. This CDR3 comprises 14 residues. This CDR3 is CASSPAGGNQPQHF. In DNA form, the CDR3 reads TGTGCCAGCTCACCGGCGGGGGGCAATCAGCCCCAGCATTTT.

The chain employs TRBV28 and TRBJ2-7; D may be TRBD1 or TRBD2 (5 bases each). The V gene lost 7 bases and the J gene lost 4 bases, with 17 bases spanning the gap. Germline CDR1 reads MDHEN; CDR2 reads SYDVKM. This CDR3 contains 14 residues. The CDR3 spells CASTDSQGEYEQYF. DNA of the CDR3: TGTGCCAGCACCGACAGTCAGGGAGAATACGAGCAGTACTTC.

The table lists this clone with a few counts. J is TRBJ1-3 and V is TRBV5-1; D may be TRBD1 (5 bases). Germline V gives CDR1 SGHRS, CDR2 YFSETQ. This CDR3 region has 15 residues. V was cut by 4 bases and J by 0 bases, with 11 bases left in between. The CDR3: CASSGGTVSGNTIYF. The DNA of the CDR3 is TGCGCCAGCAGCGGAGGGACTGTCTCTGGAAACACCATATATTTT. Drawing the rest from reference TRBV5-1 and TRBJ1-3, the complete variable domain is KAGVTQTPRYLIKTRGQQVTLSCSPISGHRSVSWYQQTPGQGLQFLFEYFSETQRNKGNFPGRFSGRQFSNSRSEMNVSTLELGDSALYLCASSGGTVSGNTIYFGEGSWLTVV.

The rearrangement links TRBV12-5 to TRBJ1-1; 7 nucleotides align to TRBD1. Germline V gene lookup returns CDR1 LGHNT and CDR2 FRNRAP. The CDR3 extends over 13 amino acids. The V gene end was trimmed by 7 bases and the J gene end by 6 bases; junction bases not matched to a gene: 8. CDR3 region: CASDKGAVPEAFF. CDR3 DNA sequence: TGTGCTAGTGATAAGGGGGCCGTTCCTGAAGCTTTCTTT.

The chain uses TRBV9 and TRBJ1-5; D is uncertain. The CDR3 is made up of 14 amino acids. Germline CDR1 is SGDLS and CDR2 is YYNGEE. V lost 0 bases to trimming and J lost 4 bases, with 8 bases between them. CDR3 residues: CASSVGTDNQPQHF. The CDR3, as DNA: TGTGCCAGCAGCGTAGGCACAGATAATCAGCCCCAGCATTTT.

The chain joins TRBV27 to TRBJ2-1; possible D gene TRBD2, 5 bases. The CDR3 has 15 amino acids. Germline CDR1 and CDR2: MNHEY and SMNVEV (reference sequence). The V end was cut by 3 bases, the J end by 1 base, with 10 bases between. CDR3 sequence reads: CASSFISVSYNEQFF. The CDR3 nucleotides read TGTGCCAGCAGTTTTATTAGCGTGTCCTACAATGAGCAGTTCTTC.

V gene TRBV19 combines with J gene TRBJ1-3; D is uncertain. The germline V gene encodes CDR1 LNHDA and CDR2 SQIVND (reference sequence). This CDR3 is 14 amino acids long. V lost 7 bases, J lost 0 bases, and 10 bases lay in between. CDR3 protein: CASTGVGSGNTIYF. CDR3 DNA sequence: TGTGCCAGTACCGGCGTCGGCTCTGGAAACACCATATATTTT.

The chain has TRBV4-2 and TRBJ1-4; no definite D call. Germline V gene data show CDR1 as LGHNA and CDR2 as YNFKEQ. Trimming stripped 4 bases from V and 0 bases from J, with 9 bases between. CDR3 length: 15 residues. The CDR3 spells CASSPLNATNEKLFF. The CDR3 region has the DNA TGTGCCAGCAGCCCCCTGAATGCAACTAATGAAAAACTGTTTTTT.

The V call is TRBV5-1, the J call TRBJ1-1; a weak D match, TRBD1 (6 bases). Germline loops: CDR1 SGHRS, CDR2 YFSETQ. Trimming took 0 bases from V and 4 from J, leaving 10 bases between them. The CDR3 consists of 14 residues. The chain's CDR3 is CASSLGTDGTEAFF. The CDR3 coding sequence is TGCGCCAGCAGCTTGGGGACAGACGGCACTGAAGCTTTCTTT.

J is TRBJ2-1 and V is TRBV25-1, with a weak D call TRBD1 (6 bases). Germline values: CDR1 MGHDK, CDR2 SYGVNS. V was pared by 8 bases and J by 7 bases, with 12 bases between. The CDR3 extends over 12 amino acids. CDR3 bases: TGTGCCAGCGATTCCAGGGGAAATGAGCAGTTCTTC. Its translation is CASDSRGNEQFF.

The CDR3 protein is CAIRFSSSYNEQFF. In DNA, the CDR3 is TGTGCCATCCGATTTTCGAGCTCCTACAATGAGCAGTTCTTC. This sequence joins TRBV10-3 and TRBJ2-1; D gene unclear. Trimming took 8 bases from V and 0 from J, leaving 11 bases between them. The CDR3 extends over 14 amino acids. Germline-derived CDR1 and CDR2 are ENHRY and SYGVKD.

The chain carries TRBV7-2 and TRBJ2-3; 9 nucleotides align to TRBD1. V lost 6 bases to trimming and J lost 6 bases; unmatched junction nucleotides: 10. The CDR3 has 15 amino acids. Germline V gene sequence: CDR1 SGHTA, CDR2 FQGNSA. The chain's CDR3 is CASRQGARSTDTQYF. The CDR3, as DNA: TGTGCCAGCAGACAGGGGGCGCGAAGTACGGATACGCAGTATTTT.

This clone is labeled as medium-sized. This chain links TRBV30 with TRBJ2-7; D is uncertain. CDR1 is GTSNPN, CDR2 SVGIG, per germline (reference sequence). This CDR3 region has 15 residues. Trimming left V 1 base short and J 5 bases short, with 18 bases between. The CDR3 reads CAWSGLGLKVDEQYF. The CDR3 nucleotides are TGTGCCTGGAGTGGGTTGGGGTTGAAGGTGGACGAGCAGTACTTC.

The V and J genes are TRBV5-8 and TRBJ1-5; 7 bases fit TRBD1. This CDR3 spans 16 amino acids. V gave up 4 bases and J gave up 6 bases; unmatched junction bases: 13. Germline V gene lookup returns CDR1 SGHTS and CDR2 YDEGEE. CDR3 bases: TGTGCCAGCAGCCCCTACAGGGGAGGGGAAAGTCAGCCCCAGCATTTT. As protein: CASSPYRGGESQPQHF.

This chain links TRBV9 with TRBJ1-2, with 9 bases lining up with TRBD1. The CDR3 covers 17 residues. Germline V gives CDR1 SGDLS, CDR2 YYNGEE. With 0 bases clipped from V and 7 bases from J, the junction kept 13 bases outside the gene matches. The CDR3 nucleotides read TGTGCCAGCAGCGTAGCCGGGACAGGGAATTATGGTGGTGGCTACACCTTC. Its translation is CASSVAGTGNYGGGYTF.

The chain is built from TRBV19 and TRBJ1-2, with D perhaps matching TRBD1 (5 bases). The CDR3 loop spans 14 amino acids. V was cut by 2 bases and J by 7 bases, with 14 bases left in between. Per the germline V gene, CDR1 is LNHDA and CDR2 is SQIVND (reference sequence). DNA for the CDR3: TGTGCCAGTAGTATAAGGGGAAGTTTAAGTGGCTACACCTTC. Amino acid sequence: CASSIRGSLSGYTF.

Only a few counts were recorded for this clone. This chain connects TRBV3-1 (or the pseudogene TRBV3-2) to TRBJ1-6; no clear D gene. Germline V gene data show CDR1 as LGHDT and CDR2 as YNNKEL (reference sequence). V was trimmed by 4 bases and J by 9 bases, leaving 13 bases between them. CDR3 length equals 14 residues. The CDR3 spells CASSPRVFSSPLHF. As DNA, the CDR3 is TGTGCCAGCAGCCCCCGGGTCTTCAGTTCACCCCTCCACTTT.

Notes on this clone: Relative to the germline gene, one junction end is altered; a read error may explain this. CDR3 protein: CASTQGPTGGTEAFF. DNA of the CDR3: TGTGCCAGCACCCAAGGGCCGACGGGAGGCACTGAAGCTTTCTTT. The chain couples TRBV3-1 (or the pseudogene TRBV3-2) to TRBJ1-1; D not certain. This CDR3 is built from 15 residues. Looked up from germline, CDR1 is LGHDT and CDR2 is YNNKEL (reference sequence).

Details on this clone: Its ends do not fully match the called genes, so a read error is possible. This sequence joins TRBV25-1 and TRBJ1-2; tentative D call: TRBD1 (6 bases). CDR3 length: 14 amino acids. Germline CDR1 and CDR2: MGHDK and SYGVNS. DNA for the CDR3: TGTGCCAGCAGTGAATTCAGGGGTAACAATGGCTACACCTTC. Its protein product is CASSEFRGNNGYTF.